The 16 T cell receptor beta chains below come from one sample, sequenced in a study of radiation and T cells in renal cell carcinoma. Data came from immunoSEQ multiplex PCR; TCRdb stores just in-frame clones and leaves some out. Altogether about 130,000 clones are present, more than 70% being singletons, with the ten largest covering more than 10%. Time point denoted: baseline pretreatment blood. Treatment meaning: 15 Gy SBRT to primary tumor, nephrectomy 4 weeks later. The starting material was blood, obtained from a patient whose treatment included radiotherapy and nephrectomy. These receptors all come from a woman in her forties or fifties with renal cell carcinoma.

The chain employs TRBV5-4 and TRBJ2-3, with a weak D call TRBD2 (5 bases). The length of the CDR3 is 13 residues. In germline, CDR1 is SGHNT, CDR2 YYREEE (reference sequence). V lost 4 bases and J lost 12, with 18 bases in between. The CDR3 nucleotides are TGTGCCAGCAGCCAAAAAACGGGGTTTAACCAGTATTTT. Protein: CASSQKTGFNQYF.

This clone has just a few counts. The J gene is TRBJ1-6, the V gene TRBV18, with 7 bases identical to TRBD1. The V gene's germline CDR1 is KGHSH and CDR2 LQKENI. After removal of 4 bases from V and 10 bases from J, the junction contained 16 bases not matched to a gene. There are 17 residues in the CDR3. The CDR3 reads CASSLRRQGGTGSPLHF. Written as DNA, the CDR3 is TGTGCCAGCTCACTGAGACGACAGGGAGGGACGGGATCACCCCTCCACTTT.

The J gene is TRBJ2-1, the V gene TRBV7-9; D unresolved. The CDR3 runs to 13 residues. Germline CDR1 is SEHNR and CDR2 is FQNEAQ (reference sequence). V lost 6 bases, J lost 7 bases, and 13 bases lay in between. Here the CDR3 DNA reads TGTGCCAGCAGACAAAACCAGGTTAATGAGCAGTTCTTC. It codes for CASRQNQVNEQFF.

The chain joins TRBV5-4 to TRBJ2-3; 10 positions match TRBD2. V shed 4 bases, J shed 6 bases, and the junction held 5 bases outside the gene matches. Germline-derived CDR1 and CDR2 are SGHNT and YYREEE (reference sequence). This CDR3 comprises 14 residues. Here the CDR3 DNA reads TGTGCCAGCAGCACTGGGACTAGCGTTGATACGCAGTATTTT. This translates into CASSTGTSVDTQYF.

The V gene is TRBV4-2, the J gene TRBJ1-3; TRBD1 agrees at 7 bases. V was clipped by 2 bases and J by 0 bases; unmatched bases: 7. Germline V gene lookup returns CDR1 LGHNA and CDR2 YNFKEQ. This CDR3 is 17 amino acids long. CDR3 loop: CASSQIRSGGSGNTIYF. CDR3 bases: TGTGCCAGCAGCCAAATTCGCTCAGGGGGCTCTGGAAACACCATATATTTT.

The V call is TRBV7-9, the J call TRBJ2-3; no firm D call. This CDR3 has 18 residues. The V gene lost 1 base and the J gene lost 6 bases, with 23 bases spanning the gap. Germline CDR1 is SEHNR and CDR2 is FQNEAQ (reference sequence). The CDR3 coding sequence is TGTGCCAGCAGCTTAGATCAAGTCGGAATGCTCAGGTCCGATACGCAGTATTTT. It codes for CASSLDQVGMLRSDTQYF.

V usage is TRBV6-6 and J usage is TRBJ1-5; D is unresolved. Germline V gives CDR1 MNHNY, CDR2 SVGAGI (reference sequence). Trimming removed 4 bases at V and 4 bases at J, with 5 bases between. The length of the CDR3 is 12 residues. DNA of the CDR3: TGTGCCAGCAGTTCCATAAATCAGCCCCAGCATTTT. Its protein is CASSSINQPQHF.

The CDR3 here is CSVTTGYTF. Here the CDR3 DNA reads TGCAGCGTGACCACTGGCTACACCTTC. The J gene is TRBJ1-2, the V gene TRBV29-1; D not resolved. Germline V gives CDR1 SQVTM, CDR2 ANQGSEA. Trimming took 6 bases from V and 7 from J, leaving 6 bases between them. The CDR3 is made up of 9 amino acids.

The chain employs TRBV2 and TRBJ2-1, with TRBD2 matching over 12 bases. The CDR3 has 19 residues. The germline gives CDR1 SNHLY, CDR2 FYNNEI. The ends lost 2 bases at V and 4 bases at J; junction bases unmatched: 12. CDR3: CASSELAGGSHPNYNEQFF. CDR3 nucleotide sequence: TGTGCCAGCAGTGAACTAGCGGGGGGGTCTCACCCGAATTACAATGAGCAGTTCTTC. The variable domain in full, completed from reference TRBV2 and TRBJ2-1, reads EPEVTQTPSHQVTQMGQEVILRCVPISNHLYFYWYRQILGQKVEFLVSFYNNEISEKSEIFDDQFSVERPDGSNFTLKIRSTKLEDSAMYFCASSELAGGSHPNYNEQFFGPGTRLTVL.

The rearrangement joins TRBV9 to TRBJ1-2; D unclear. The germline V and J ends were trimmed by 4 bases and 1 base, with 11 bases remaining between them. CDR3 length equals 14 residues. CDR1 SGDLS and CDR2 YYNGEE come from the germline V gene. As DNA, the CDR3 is TGTGCCAGCAGCCCCCGGTGGGATAACTATGGCTACACCTTC. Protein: CASSPRWDNYGYTF.

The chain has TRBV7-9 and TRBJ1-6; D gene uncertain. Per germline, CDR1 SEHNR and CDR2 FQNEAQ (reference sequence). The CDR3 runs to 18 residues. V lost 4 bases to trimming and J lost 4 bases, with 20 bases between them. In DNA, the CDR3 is TGTGCCAGCAGCTCCCCGAATAGGGCCGACGATTATAATTCACCCCTCCACTTT. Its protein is CASSSPNRADDYNSPLHF. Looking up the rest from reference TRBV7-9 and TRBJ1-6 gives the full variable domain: DTGVSQNPRHKITKRGQNVTFRCDPISEHNRLYWYRQTLGQGPEFLTYFQNEAQLEKSRLLSDRFSAERPKGSFSTLEIQRTEQGDSAMYLCASSSPNRADDYNSPLHFGNGTRLTVT.

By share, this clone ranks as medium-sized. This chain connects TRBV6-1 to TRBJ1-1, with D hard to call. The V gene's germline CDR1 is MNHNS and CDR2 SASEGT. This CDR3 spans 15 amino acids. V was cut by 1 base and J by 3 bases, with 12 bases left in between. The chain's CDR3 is CASSEGVGRYTEAFF. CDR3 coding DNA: TGTGCCAGCAGTGAAGGGGTTGGGCGCTACACTGAAGCTTTCTTT.

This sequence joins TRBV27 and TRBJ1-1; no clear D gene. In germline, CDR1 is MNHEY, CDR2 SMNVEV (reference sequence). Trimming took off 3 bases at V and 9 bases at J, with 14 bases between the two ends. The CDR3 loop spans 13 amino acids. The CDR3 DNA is TGTGCCAGCAGTTTTTTAGCAGACCGGAAAGCTTTCTTT. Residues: CASSFLADRKAFF.

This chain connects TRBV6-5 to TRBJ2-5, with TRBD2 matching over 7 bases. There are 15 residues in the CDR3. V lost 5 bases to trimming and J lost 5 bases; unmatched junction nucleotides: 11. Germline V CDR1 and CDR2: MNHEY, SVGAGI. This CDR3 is CASSSWGGNLETQYF. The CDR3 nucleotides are TGTGCCAGCAGTAGTTGGGGGGGGAACTTGGAGACCCAGTACTTC.

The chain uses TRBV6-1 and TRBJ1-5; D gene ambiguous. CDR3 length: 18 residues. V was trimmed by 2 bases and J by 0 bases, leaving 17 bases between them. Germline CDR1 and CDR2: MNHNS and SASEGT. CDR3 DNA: TGTGCCAGCAGTGAACCGTTGCAGGTGGCGTATAGCAATCAGCCCCAGCATTTT. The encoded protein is CASSEPLQVAYSNQPQHF.

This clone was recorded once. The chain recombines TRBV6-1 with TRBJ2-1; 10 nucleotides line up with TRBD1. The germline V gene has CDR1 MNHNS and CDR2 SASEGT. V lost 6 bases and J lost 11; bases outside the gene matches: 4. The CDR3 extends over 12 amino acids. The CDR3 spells CASRWDRGQQFF. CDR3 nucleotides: TGTGCCAGCAGGTGGGACAGGGGCCAGCAGTTCTTC.